Here is one T cell receptor (beta chain) with its context. Produced via immunoSEQ multiplex PCR; TCRdb's table is partial and in-frame only. Among about 170,000 clones listed, around 83% were seen once. Trimming removed 0 bases at V and 1 base at J, with 12 bases between. This CDR3 has 16 residues. Germline CDR1 is SGHVS and CDR2 is FNYEAQ. The source of the sample is a study of blood T cell repertoires in COVID-19. This clonotype was sampled from a woman aged 80 or older in a cohort sampled during active or convalescent COVID-19. The genes are TRBV7-6 and TRBJ1-1, with D possibly matching TRBD1 (5 bases). The sequencing input was peripheral blood. This chain's CDR3 is CASSLAGEGTNTEAFF. In DNA, the CDR3 is TGTGCCAGCAGCTTAGCGGGGGAGGGAACGAACACTGAAGCTTTCTTT.